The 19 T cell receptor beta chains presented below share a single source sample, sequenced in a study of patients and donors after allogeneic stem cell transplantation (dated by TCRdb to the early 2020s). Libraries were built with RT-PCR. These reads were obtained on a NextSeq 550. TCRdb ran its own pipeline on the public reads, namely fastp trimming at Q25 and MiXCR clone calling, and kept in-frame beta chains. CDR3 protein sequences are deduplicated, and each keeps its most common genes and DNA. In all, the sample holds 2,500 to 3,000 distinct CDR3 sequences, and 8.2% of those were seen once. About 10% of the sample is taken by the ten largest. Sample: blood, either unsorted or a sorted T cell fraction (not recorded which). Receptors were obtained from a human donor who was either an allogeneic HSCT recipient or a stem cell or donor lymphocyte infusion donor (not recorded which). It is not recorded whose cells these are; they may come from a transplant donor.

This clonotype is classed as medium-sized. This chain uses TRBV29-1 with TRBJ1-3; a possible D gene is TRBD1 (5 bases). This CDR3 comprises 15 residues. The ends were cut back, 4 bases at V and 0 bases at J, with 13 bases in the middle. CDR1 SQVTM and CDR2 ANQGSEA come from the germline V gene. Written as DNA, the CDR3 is TGCAGCGTTGTCCAGGGATCAAACTCTGGAAACACCATATATTTT. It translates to CSVVQGSNSGNTIYF.

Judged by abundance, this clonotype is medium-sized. CDR3 loop: CASSGYRGYEQYF. The DNA for the CDR3 is TGTGCCAGCAGCGGATACAGGGGATACGAGCAGTACTTC. The rearrangement uses TRBV7-2 and TRBJ2-7; 7 positions agree with TRBD1. CDR1 is SGHTA, CDR2 FQGNSA, per germline. V was pared by 5 bases and J by 4 bases, with 5 bases of the junction left unmatched. CDR3 length equals 13 residues.

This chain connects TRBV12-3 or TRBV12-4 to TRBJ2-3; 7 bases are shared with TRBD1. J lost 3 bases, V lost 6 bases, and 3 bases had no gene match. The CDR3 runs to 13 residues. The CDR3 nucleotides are TGTGCCAGCAGGCGACAGGGTACAGATACGCAGTATTTT. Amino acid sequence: CASRRQGTDTQYF.

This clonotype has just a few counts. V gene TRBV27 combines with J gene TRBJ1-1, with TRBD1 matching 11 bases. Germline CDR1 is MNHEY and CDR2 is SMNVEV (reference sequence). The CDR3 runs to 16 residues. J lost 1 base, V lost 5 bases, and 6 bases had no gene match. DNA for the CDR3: TGTGCCAGCAGTACGGGACAGGGGGTTAAGAACACTGAAGCTTTCTTT. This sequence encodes CASSTGQGVKNTEAFF.

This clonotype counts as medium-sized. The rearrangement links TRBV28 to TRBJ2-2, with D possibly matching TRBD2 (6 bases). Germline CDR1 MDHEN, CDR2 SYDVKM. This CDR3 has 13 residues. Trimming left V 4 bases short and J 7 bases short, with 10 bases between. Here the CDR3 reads CASSSSSGGELFF. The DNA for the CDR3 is TGTGCCAGCAGTTCCAGTAGCGGCGGGGAGCTGTTTTTT.

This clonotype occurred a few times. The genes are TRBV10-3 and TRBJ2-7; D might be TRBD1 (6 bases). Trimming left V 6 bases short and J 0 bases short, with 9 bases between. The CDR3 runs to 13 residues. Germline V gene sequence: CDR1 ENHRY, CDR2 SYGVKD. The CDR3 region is CAIRGDNSYEQYF. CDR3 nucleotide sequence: TGTGCCATCAGAGGGGACAACTCCTACGAGCAGTACTTC.

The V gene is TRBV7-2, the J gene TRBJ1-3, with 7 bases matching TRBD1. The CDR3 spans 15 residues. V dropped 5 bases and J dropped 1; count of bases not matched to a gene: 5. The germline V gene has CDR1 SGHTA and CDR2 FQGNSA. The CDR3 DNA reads TGTGCCAGCAGCCCGAGACAGGGATCTGGAAACACCATATATTTT. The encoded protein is CASSPRQGSGNTIYF. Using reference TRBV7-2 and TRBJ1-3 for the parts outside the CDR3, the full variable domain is GAGVSQSPSNKVTEKGKDVELRCDPISGHTALYWYRQSLGQGLEFLIYFQGNSAPDKSGLPSDRFSAERTGGSVSTLTIQRTQQEDSAVYLCASSPRQGSGNTIYFGEGSWLTVV.

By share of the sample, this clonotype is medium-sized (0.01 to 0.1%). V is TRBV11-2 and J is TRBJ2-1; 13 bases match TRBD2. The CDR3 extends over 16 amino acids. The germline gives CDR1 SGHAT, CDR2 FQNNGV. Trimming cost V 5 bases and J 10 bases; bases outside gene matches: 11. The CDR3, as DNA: TGTGCCAGCAGCGAGACGGGGACTAGCGGGAATTACGAGCAGTTCTTC. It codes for CASSETGTSGNYEQFF.

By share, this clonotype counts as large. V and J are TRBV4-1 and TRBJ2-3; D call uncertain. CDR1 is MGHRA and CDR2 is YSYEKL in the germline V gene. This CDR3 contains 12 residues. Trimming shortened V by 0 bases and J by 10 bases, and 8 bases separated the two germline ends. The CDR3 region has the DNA TGCGCCAGCAGCCAAGATGTCGGATCGCAGTATTTT. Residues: CASSQDVGSQYF.

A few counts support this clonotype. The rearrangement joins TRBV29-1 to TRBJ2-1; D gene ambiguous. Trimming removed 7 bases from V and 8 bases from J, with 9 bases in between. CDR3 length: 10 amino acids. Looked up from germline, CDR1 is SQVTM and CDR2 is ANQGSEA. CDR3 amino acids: CSAQVDEQFF. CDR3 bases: TGCAGCGCTCAGGTCGATGAGCAGTTCTTC.

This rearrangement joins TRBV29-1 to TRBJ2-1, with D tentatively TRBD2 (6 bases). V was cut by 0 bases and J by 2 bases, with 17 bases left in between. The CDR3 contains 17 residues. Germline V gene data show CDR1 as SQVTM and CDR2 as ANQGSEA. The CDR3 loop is CSVEDSGKAGAYNEQFF. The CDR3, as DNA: TGCAGCGTTGAAGATTCGGGAAAAGCGGGCGCCTACAATGAGCAGTTCTTC.

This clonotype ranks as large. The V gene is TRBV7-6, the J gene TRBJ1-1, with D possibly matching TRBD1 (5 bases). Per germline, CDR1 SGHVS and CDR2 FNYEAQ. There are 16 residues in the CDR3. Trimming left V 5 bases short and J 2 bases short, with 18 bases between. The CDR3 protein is CASSLGTRDDNTEAFF. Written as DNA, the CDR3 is TGTGCCAGCAGCCTCGGGACCCGAGATGACAACACTGAAGCTTTCTTT.

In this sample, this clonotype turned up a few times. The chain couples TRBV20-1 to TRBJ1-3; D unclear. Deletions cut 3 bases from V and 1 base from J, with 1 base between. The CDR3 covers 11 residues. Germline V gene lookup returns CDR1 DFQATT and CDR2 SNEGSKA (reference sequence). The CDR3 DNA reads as TGCAGTGCTAGGTCTGGAAACACCATATATTTT. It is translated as CSARSGNTIYF.

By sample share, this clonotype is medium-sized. CDR3 bases: TGTGCCAGCAGTGCGCGGGGGCCCTACGAGCAGTACTTC. Protein product: CASSARGPYEQYF. The chain joins TRBV2 to TRBJ2-7, with D perhaps TRBD2 (7 bases). Germline V gene lookup returns CDR1 SNHLY and CDR2 FYNNEI. This CDR3 has 13 amino acids. With 4 bases removed from V and 2 bases from J, the gap between germline ends came to 9 bases.

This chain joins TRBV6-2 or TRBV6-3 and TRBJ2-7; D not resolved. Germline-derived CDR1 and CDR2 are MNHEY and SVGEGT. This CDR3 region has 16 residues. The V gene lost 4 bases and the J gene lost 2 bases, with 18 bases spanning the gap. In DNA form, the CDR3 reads TGTGCCAGCAGTTTCTCCGTCGTACGCGCCACCTACGAGCAGTACTTC. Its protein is CASSFSVVRATYEQYF.

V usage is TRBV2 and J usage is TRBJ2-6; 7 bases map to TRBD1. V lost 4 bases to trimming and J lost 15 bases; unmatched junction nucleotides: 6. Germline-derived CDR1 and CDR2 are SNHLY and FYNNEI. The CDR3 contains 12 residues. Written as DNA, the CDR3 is TGTGCCAGCAGTGGAGGACAGGTTGACCTGACTTTC. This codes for CASSGGQVDLTF.

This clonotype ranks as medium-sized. CDR3 region: CASNRDGAGELFF. CDR3 coding DNA: TGTGCCAGCAACAGAGACGGGGCCGGGGAGCTGTTTTTT. J is TRBJ2-2 and V is TRBV7-6; D possibly corresponds to TRBD2 (5 bases). Germline assignment: CDR1 SGHVS and CDR2 FNYEAQ. Deletions cut 7 bases from V and 6 bases from J, with 12 bases between. The CDR3 has 13 amino acids.

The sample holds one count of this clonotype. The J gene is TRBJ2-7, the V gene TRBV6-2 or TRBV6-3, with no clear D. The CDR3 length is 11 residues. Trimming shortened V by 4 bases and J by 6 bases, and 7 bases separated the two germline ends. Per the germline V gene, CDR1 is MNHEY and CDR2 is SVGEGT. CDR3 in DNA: TGTGCCAGCAGTTCTTGGGGCGAGCAGTACTTC. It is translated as CASSSWGEQYF.

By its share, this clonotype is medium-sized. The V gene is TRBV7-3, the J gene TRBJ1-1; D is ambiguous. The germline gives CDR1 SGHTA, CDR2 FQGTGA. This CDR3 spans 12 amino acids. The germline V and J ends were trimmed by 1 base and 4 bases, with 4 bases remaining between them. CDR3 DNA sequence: TGTGCCAGCAGCTTAAGCGGCACTGAAGCTTTCTTT. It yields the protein CASSLSGTEAFF.